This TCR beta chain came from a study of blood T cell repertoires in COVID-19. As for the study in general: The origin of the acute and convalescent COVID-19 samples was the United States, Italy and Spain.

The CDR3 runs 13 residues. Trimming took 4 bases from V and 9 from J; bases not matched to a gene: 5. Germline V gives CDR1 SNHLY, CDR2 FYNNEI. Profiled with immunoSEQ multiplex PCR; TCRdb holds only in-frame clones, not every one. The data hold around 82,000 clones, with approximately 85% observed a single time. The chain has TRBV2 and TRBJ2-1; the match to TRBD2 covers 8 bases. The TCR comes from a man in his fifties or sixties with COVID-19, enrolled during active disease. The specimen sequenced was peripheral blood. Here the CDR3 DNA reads TGTGCCAGCAGTGTAGCGGGACTCGGTGAGCAGTTCTTC. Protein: CASSVAGLGEQFF.